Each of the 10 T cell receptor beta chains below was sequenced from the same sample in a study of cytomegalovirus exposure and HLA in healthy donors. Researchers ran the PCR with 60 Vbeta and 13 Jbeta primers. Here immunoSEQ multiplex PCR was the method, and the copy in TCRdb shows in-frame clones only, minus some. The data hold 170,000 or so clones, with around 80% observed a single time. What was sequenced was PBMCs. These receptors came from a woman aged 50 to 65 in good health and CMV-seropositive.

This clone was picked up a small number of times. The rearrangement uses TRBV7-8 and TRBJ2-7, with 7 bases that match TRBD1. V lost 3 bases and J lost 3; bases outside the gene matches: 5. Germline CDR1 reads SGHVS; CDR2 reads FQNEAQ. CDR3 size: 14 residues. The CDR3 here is CASSFNRDSYEQYF. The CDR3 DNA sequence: TGTGCCAGCAGCTTTAACCGGGACAGCTACGAGCAGTACTTC. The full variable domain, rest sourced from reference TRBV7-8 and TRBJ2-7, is GAGVSQSPRYKVAKRGQDVALRCDPISGHVSLFWYQQALGQGPEFLTYFQNEAQLDKSGLPSDRFFAERPEGSVSTLKIQRTQQEDSAVYLCASSFNRDSYEQYFGPGTRLTVT.

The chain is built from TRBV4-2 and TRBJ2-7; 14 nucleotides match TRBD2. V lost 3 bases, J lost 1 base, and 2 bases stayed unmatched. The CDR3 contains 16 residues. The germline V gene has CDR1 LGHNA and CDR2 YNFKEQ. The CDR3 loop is CASSHGLAGGSYEQYF. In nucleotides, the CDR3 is TGTGCCAGCAGCCACGGACTAGCGGGGGGTTCCTACGAGCAGTACTTC.

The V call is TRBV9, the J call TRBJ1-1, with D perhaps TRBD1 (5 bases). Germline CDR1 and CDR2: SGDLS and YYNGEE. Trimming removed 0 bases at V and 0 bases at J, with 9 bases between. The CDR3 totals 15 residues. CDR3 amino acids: CASSVGQGMNTEAFF. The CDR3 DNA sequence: TGTGCCAGCAGCGTAGGTCAGGGAATGAACACTGAAGCTTTCTTT.

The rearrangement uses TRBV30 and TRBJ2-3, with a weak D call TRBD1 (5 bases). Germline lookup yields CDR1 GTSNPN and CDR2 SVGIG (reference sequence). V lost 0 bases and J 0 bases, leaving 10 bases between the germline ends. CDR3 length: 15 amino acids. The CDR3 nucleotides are TGTGCCTGGAGTGTAAGGGGTCCTAGCACAGATACGCAGTATTTT. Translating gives CAWSVRGPSTDTQYF.

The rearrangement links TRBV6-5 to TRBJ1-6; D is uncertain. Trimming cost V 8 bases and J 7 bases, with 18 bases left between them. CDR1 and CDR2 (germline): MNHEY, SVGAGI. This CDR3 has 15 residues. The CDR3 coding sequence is TGTGCCAGCTCCAGACCCGGGGTAGAGAATTCACCCCTCCACTTT. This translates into CASSRPGVENSPLHF.

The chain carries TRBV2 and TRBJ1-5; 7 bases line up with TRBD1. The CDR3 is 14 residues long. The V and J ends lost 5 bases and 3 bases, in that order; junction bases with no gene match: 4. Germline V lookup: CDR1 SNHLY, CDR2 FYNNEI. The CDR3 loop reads CASSRQGTNQPQHF. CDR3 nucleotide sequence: TGTGCCAGCAGTCGACAGGGAACCAATCAGCCCCAGCATTTT.

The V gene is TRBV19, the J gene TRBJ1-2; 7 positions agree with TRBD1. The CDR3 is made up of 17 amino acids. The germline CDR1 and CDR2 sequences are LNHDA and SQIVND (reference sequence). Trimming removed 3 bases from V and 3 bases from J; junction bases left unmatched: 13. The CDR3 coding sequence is TGTGCCAGTAGTATGAAGGGGGCAGCAGAGGACTACTATGGCTACACCTTC. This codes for CASSMKGAAEDYYGYTF.

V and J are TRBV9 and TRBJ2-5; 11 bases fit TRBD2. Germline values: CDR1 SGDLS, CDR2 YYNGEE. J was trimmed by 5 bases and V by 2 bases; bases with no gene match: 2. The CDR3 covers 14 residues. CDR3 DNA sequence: TGTGCCAGCAGCGTTAGCGGGGGGGATGAGACCCAGTACTTC. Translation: CASSVSGGDETQYF.

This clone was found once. The CDR3 DNA sequence: TGTGCCAGCAGAGAGACAGGGGGCAGCTATGGCTACACCTTC. Its translation is CASRETGGSYGYTF. V usage is TRBV6-5 and J usage is TRBJ1-2; 10 bases align to TRBD1. V was pared by 6 bases and J by 4 bases, with 5 bases of the junction left unmatched. The V gene's germline CDR1 is MNHEY and CDR2 SVGAGI. This CDR3 region has 14 residues.

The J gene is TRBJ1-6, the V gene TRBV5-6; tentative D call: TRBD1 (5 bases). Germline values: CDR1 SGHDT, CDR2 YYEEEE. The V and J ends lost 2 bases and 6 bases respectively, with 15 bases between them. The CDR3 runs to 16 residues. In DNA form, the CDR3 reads TGTGCCAGCAGCTTTAGCGGGGGAGACCTTAATTCACCCCTCCACTTT. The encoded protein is CASSFSGGDLNSPLHF. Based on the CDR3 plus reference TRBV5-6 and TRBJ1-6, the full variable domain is DAGVTQSPTHLIKTRGQQVTLRCSPKSGHDTVSWYQQALGQGPQFIFQYYEEEERQRGNFPDRFSGHQFPNYSSELNVNALLLGDSALYLCASSFSGGDLNSPLHFGNGTRLTVT.